The rows below give T cell receptor beta chains drawn from one sample of a study of Graves' ophthalmopathy and Graves' hyperthyroidism. One entry per CDR3 protein, called by TCRdb with MiXCR from the multiplex PCR reads. The data contain a few hundred thousand distinct CDR3 sequences, roughly 40% of them singletons. The sequencing sample was made of peripheral blood or thyroid tissue (not recorded which). These receptors were collected from an adult man with Graves' hyperthyroidism. The CDR3 runs from the conserved cysteine through the conserved F or W. The D gene is left open where the match is weak. Not every row has a clone size; where given, it reads once, few, many or a size class.

v_call	j_call	d_call	clone_size	cdr3_aa	cdr3_nt
TRBV25-1	TRBJ1-2	TRBD1	-	CASLVRQGAGYTF	TGTGCCAGCTTAGTCCGACAGGGGGCTGGCTACACCTTC
TRBV29-1	TRBJ2-7	-	-	CSVETGGQISYEQYF	TGCAGCGTTGAAACGGGAGGACAGATCTCCTACGAGCAGTACTTC
TRBV29-1	TRBJ2-6	-	-	CSVEERVSGANVLTF	TGCAGCGTTGAAGAAAGGGTCTCTGGGGCCAACGTCCTGACTTTC
TRBV10-3	TRBJ1-4	-	-	CAISDRVEKLFF	TGTGCCATCAGTGACAGGGTTGAAAAACTGTTTTTT
TRBV6-1	TRBJ1-6	-	many	CASSELPRRGDSPLHF	TGTGCCAGCAGTGAACTCCCCAGAAGGGGGGATTCACCCCTCCACTTT
TRBV7-8	TRBJ2-5	TRBD2	-	CASSLGFGGRGETQYF	TGTGCCAGCAGCTTAGGGTTTGGCGGGAGGGGTGAGACCCAGTACTTC
TRBV24-1	TRBJ1-2	-	many	CATSDSPGPRDGYTF	TGTGCCACCAGTGACTCCCCCGGGCCTCGTGATGGCTACACCTTC
TRBV24-1	TRBJ1-6	-	many	CATSPPLHF	TGTGCCACCAGTCCACCCCTCCACTTT
TRBV5-1	TRBJ1-5	TRBD1	-	CASSSGTGANQPQHF	TGCGCCAGCAGCTCCGGGACAGGGGCAAATCAGCCCCAGCATTTT
TRBV28	TRBJ2-2	-	-	CASSLSVGANTGELFF	TGTGCCAGCAGTTTATCTGTCGGTGCGAACACCGGGGAGCTGTTTTTT
TRBV20-1	TRBJ1-2	TRBD1	-	CSAGGQGYYGYTF	TGCAGTGCTGGGGGACAGGGGTACTATGGCTACACCTTC
TRBV12-3/TRBV12-4	TRBJ1-1	-	many	CASSRSGGWNTEAFF	TGTGCCAGCAGCCGCAGCGGGGGGTGGAACACTGAAGCTTTCTTT
TRBV29-1	TRBJ2-7	TRBD1	few	CSAGDRGDYEQYF	TGCAGCGCTGGGGACAGGGGGGACTACGAGCAGTACTTC
TRBV10-3	TRBJ1-2	-	many	CAISRDGYGYTF	TGTGCCATCAGCCGGGACGGATATGGCTACACCTTC
TRBV7-9	TRBJ2-5	-	-	CASSPQGVGQETQYF	TGTGCCAGCAGCCCTCAGGGTGTGGGGCAAGAGACCCAGTACTTC
TRBV5-1	TRBJ1-5	-	many	CASSLGIGGGNQPQHF	TGCGCCAGCAGCCTGGGCATTGGTGGGGGCAATCAGCCCCAGCATTTT
TRBV12-3/TRBV12-4	TRBJ2-5	TRBD1	many	CASSQTGGQETQYF	TGTGCCAGCAGTCAGACAGGGGGCCAAGAGACCCAGTACTTC
TRBV7-9	TRBJ2-7	TRBD2	many	CASSASGRAYEQYF	TGTGCCAGCAGCGCAAGCGGGAGGGCCTACGAGCAGTACTTC
TRBV20-1	TRBJ1-1	-	-	CSAGPGLPEAFF	TGCAGTGCTGGACCCGGGCTGCCTGAAGCTTTCTTT
TRBV7-9	TRBJ2-7	TRBD1	-	CASSLRGQGFYEQYF	TGTGCCAGCAGCTTAAGAGGACAGGGGTTCTACGAGCAGTACTTC
TRBV10-3	TRBJ1-1	-	-	CAISDPRQMNTEAFF	TGTGCCATCAGTGATCCGAGACAGATGAACACTGAAGCTTTCTTT
TRBV29-1	TRBJ2-3	TRBD2	few	CSVGAGITDTQYF	TGCAGCGTTGGAGCGGGGATCACAGATACGCAGTATTTT
TRBV6-6	TRBJ1-1	-	many	CASMVRSQAFF	TGTGCCAGCATGGTCCGGTCCCAAGCTTTCTTT
TRBV5-1	TRBJ1-4	TRBD1	many	CASSLEGQRNEKLFF	TGCGCCAGCAGCTTGGAGGGACAGCGAAATGAAAAACTGTTTTTT
TRBV29-1	TRBJ2-6	TRBD1	-	CSVTGTGNTEAF	TGCAGCGTTACCGGGACAGGGAACACTGAAGCTTTC
TRBV2	TRBJ2-3	TRBD2	-	CASSEAWVLAGATGDTQYF	TGTGCCAGCAGTGAAGCGTGGGTACTAGCGGGGGCTACAGGAGATACGCAGTATTTT
TRBV10-3	TRBJ2-3	TRBD2	-	CASSSLLAGGPGNTQYF	TGTGCCAGCAGTTCCTTACTAGCGGGAGGGCCGGGAAATACGCAGTATTTT
TRBV2	TRBJ2-7	-	-	CASSARNEQYF	TGTGCCAGCAGTGCGCGGAATGAGCAGTACTTC
TRBV6-5	TRBJ2-7	-	many	CASSWKGRESEQYF	TGTGCCAGCAGTTGGAAGGGCAGGGAGAGCGAGCAGTACTTC
TRBV2	TRBJ1-1	-	-	CASSDGNFNTEAFF	TGTGCCAGCAGTGATGGAAACTTCAACACTGAAGCTTTCTTT
TRBV9	TRBJ2-7	TRBD1	many	CASSAGWDSVYEQYF	TGTGCCAGCAGCGCGGGATGGGACAGCGTCTACGAGCAGTACTTC